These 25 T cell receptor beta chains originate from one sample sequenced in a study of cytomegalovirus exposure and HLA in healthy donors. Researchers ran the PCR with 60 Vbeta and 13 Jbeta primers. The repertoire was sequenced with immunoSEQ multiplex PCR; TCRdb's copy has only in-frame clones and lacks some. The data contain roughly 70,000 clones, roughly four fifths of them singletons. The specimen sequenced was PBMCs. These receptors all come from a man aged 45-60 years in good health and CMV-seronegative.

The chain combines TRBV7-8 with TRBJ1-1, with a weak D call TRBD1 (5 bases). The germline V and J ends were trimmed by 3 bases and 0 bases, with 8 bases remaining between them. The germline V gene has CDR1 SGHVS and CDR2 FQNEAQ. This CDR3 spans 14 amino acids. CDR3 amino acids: CASSLRQLNTEAFF. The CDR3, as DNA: TGTGCCAGCAGCTTGAGACAGTTGAACACTGAAGCTTTCTTT.

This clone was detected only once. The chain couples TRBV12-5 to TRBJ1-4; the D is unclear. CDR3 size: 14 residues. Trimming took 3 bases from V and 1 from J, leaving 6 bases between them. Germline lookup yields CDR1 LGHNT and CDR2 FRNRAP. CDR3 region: CASGFSRTNEKLFF. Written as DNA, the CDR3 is TGTGCTAGTGGTTTTTCCAGAACTAATGAAAAACTGTTTTTT.

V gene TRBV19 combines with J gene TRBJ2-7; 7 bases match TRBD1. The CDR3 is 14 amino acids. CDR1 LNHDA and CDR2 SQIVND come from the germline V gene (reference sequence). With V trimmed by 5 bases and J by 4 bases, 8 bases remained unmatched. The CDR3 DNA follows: TGTGCCAGTAGTCCCACGGGACAGAGGTACGAGCAGTACTTC. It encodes CASSPTGQRYEQYF.

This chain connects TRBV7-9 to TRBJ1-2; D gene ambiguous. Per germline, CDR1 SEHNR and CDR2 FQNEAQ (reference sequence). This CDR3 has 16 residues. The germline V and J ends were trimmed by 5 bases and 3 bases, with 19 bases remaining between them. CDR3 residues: CASSPIWEGRDYGYTF. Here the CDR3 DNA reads TGTGCCAGCAGCCCAATTTGGGAAGGGCGGGACTATGGCTACACCTTC.

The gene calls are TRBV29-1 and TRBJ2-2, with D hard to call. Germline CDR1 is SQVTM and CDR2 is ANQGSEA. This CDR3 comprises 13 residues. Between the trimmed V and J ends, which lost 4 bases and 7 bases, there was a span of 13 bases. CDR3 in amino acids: CSVAKPAVGELFF. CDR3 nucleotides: TGCAGCGTTGCCAAGCCGGCGGTCGGGGAGCTGTTTTTT.

This CDR3 is CASSTGGRRQETQYF. In DNA, the CDR3 is TGTGCCAGTAGTACCGGGGGGCGAAGGCAAGAGACCCAGTACTTC. The V gene is TRBV19, the J gene TRBJ2-5; D might be TRBD2 (7 bases). The CDR3 length is 15 residues. Trimming shortened V by 4 bases and J by 2 bases, and 14 bases separated the two germline ends. Germline V gene data show CDR1 as LNHDA and CDR2 as SQIVND (reference sequence).

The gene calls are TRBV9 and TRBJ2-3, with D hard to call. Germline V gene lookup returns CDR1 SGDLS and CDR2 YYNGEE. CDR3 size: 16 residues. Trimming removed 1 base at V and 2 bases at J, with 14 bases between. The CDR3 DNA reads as TGTGCCAGCAGCGTACTATCAGCGATGACCACAGATACGCAGTATTTT. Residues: CASSVLSAMTTDTQYF. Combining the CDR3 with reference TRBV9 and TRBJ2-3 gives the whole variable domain DSGVTQTPKHLITATGQRVTLRCSPRSGDLSVYWYQQSLDQGLQFLIQYYNGEERAKGNILERFSAQQFPDLHSELNLSSLELGDSALYFCASSVLSAMTTDTQYFGPGTRLTVL.

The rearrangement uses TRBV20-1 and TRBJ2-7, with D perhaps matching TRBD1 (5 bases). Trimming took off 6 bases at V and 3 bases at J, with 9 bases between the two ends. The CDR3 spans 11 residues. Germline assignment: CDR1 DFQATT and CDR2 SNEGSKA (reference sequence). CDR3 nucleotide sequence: TGCAGTGCGCAGGGTGACTACGAGCAGTACTTC. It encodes CSAQGDYEQYF.

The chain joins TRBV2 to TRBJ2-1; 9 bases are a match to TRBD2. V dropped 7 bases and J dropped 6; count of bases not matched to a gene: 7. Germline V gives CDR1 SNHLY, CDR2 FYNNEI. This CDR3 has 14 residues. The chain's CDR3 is CASIPGSGSNEQFF. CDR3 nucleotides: TGTGCCAGCATTCCCGGTAGCGGGAGCAATGAGCAGTTCTTC.

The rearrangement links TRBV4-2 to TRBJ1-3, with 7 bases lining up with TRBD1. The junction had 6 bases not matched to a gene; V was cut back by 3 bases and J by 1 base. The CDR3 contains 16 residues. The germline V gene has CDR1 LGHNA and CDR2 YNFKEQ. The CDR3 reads CASSQADRLSGNTIYF. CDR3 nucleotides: TGTGCCAGCAGCCAGGCGGACAGGTTATCTGGAAACACCATATATTTT.

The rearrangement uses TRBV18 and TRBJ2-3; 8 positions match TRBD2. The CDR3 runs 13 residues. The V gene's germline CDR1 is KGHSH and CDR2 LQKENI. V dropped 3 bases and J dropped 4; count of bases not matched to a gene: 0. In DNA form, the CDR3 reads TGTGCCAGCTCACCGCGGGGGGCAGATACGCAGTATTTT. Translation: CASSPRGADTQYF.

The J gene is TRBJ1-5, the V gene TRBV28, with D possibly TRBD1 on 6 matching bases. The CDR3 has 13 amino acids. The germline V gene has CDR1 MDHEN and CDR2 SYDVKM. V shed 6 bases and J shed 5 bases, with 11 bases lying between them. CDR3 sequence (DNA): TGTGCCAGCAGAGTACAGGGTTATCAGCCCCAGCATTTT. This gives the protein CASRVQGYQPQHF.

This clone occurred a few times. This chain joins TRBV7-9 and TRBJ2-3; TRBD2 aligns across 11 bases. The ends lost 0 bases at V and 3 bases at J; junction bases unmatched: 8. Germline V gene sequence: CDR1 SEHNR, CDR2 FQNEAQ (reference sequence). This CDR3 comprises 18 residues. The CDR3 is CASSLAGLAGGLTDTQYF. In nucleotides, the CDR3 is TGTGCCAGCAGCTTAGCGGGCCTAGCGGGAGGTTTAACAGATACGCAGTATTTT.

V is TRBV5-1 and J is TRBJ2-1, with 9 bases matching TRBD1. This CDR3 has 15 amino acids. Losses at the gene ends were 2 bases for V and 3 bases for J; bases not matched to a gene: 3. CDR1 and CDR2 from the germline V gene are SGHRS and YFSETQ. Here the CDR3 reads CASSFWDRDYNEQFF. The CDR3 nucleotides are TGCGCCAGCAGCTTTTGGGACAGGGACTACAATGAGCAGTTCTTC.

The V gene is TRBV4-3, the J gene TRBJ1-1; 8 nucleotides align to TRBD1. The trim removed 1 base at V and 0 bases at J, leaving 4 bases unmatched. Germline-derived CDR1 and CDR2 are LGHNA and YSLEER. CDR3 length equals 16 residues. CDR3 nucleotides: TGCGCCAGCAGCCAAGCTCGGGACAGGATGAACACTGAAGCTTTCTTT. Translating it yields CASSQARDRMNTEAFF.

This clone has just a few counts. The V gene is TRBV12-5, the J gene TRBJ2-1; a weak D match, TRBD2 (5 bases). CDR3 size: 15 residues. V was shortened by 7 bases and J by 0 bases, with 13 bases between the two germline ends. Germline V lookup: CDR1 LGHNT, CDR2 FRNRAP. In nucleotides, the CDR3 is TGTGCTAGTGCCCCAGGACTGAGCTCCTACAATGAGCAGTTCTTC. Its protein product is CASAPGLSSYNEQFF.

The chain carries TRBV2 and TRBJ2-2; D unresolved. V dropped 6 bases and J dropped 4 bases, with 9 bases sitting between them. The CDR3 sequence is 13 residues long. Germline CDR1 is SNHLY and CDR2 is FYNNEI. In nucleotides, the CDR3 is TGTGCCAGCAGCGCGGAGACCACCGGGGAGCTGTTTTTT. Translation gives CASSAETTGELFF. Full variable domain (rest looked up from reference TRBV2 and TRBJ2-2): EPEVTQTPSHQVTQMGQEVILRCVPISNHLYFYWYRQILGQKVEFLVSFYNNEISEKSEIFDDQFSVERPDGSNFTLKIRSTKLEDSAMYFCASSAETTGELFFGEGSRLTVL.

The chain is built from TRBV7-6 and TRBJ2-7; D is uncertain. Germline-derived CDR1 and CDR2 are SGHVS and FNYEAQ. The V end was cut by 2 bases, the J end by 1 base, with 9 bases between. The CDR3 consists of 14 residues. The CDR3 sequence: CASSLLVQSYEQYF. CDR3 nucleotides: TGTGCCAGCAGCTTACTTGTCCAGTCCTACGAGCAGTACTTC.

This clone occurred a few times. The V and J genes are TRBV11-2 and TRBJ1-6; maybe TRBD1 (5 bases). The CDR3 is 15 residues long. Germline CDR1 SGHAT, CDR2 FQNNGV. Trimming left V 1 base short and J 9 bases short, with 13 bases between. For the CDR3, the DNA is TGTGCCAGCAGCTTAGGGACGGGCAGGGCTTCACCCCTCCACTTT. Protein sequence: CASSLGTGRASPLHF.

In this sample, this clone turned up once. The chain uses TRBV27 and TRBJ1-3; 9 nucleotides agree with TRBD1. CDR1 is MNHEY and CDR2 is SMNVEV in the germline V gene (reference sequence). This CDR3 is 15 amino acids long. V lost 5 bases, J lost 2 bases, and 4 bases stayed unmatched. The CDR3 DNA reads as TGTGCCAGCAGTGTGGGGACAGGGACTGGAAACACCATATATTTT. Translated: CASSVGTGTGNTIYF.

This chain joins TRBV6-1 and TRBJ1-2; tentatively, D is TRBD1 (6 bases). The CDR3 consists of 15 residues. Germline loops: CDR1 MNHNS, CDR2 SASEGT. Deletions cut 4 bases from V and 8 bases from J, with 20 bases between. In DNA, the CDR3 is TGTGCCAGCAGTGGGGCGGGGGCGGCCTTGCAGGGCTACACCTTC. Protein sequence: CASSGAGAALQGYTF.

The CDR3 protein is CASSGTGIHYEQYF. CDR3 DNA sequence: TGCGCCAGCAGCGGGACAGGCATTCACTACGAGCAGTACTTC. The chain has TRBV5-1 and TRBJ2-7; 8 positions agree with TRBD1. This CDR3 contains 14 residues. V lost 4 bases to trimming and J lost 3 bases; unmatched junction nucleotides: 6. Germline V CDR1 and CDR2: SGHRS, YFSETQ.

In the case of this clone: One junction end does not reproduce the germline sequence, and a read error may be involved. CDR3 in DNA: TGCGCCAGCAGTGAGGCTAACAGTGAAGCTTTCTTT. Translation gives CASSEANSEAFF. The J gene is TRBJ1-1, the V gene TRBV10-1; D gene unclear. Germline V lookup: CDR1 WNHNN, CDR2 SYGVQD (reference sequence). CDR3 length: 12 amino acids.

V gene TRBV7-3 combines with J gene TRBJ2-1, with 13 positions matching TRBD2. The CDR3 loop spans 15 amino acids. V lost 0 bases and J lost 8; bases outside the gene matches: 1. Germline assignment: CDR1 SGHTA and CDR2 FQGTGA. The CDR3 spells CASSLTTSGGYEQFF. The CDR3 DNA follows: TGTGCCAGCAGCTTAACGACTAGCGGGGGGTATGAGCAGTTCTTC. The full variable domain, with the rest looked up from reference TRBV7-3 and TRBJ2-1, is GAGVSQTPSNKVTEKGKYVELRCDPISGHTALYWYRQSLGQGPEFLIYFQGTGAADDSGLPNDRFFAVRPEGSVSTLKIQRTERGDSAVYLCASSLTTSGGYEQFFGPGTRLTVL.

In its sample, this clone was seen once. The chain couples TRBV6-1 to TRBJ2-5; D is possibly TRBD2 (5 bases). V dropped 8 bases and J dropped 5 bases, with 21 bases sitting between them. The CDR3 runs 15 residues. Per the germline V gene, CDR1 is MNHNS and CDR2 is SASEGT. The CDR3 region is CASLATGNLGETQYF. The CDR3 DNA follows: TGTGCCAGCTTGGCAACGGGGAACCTGGGGGAGACCCAGTACTTC.